A selection of T cell receptor beta chains follows, all from one sample in a study of blood T cell repertoires in COVID-19. Measured with immunoSEQ multiplex PCR; TCRdb has only the in-frame clones, and not every one. Here the sample spans around 50,000 clones, almost 80% being singletons. The sequenced material came from PBMCs or T cells enriched from blood (not recorded which). The receptors come from a woman in her 50s with acute COVID-19. CDR3s include the opening cysteine and the closing phenylalanine or tryptophan. The order of the fields is D gene, J gene, clone size, V gene, CDR3 DNA, CDR3 protein. D genes are given only for firm matches. Expanded clones get a size class; other rows say once, few or many, or leave the size out.

D gene: TRBD1
J gene: TRBJ1-2
clone size: -
V gene: TRBV28
CDR3 DNA: TGTGCCAGCAGTTCTTATAGGACAGGGCACTATGGCTACACCTTC
CDR3 protein: CASSSYRTGHYGYTF

D gene: TRBD2
J gene: TRBJ2-7
clone size: -
V gene: TRBV6-5
CDR3 DNA: TGTGCCAGCAGTTACTCGTCAGCGGGGGACCTATACGAGCAGTACTTC
CDR3 protein: CASSYSSAGDLYEQYF

D gene: TRBD2
J gene: TRBJ2-1
clone size: -
V gene: TRBV19
CDR3 DNA: TGTGCCAGTAGTATAACTAGCGGGGGGTCCTCCCGTTACAATGAGCAGTTCTTC
CDR3 protein: CASSITSGGSSRYNEQFF

D gene: -
J gene: TRBJ2-2
clone size: -
V gene: TRBV5-5
CDR3 DNA: TGTGCCAGCAGCGGGGACTGTAACACCGGGGAGCTGTTTTTT
CDR3 protein: CASSGDCNTGELFF

D gene: -
J gene: TRBJ1-1
clone size: -
V gene: TRBV2
CDR3 DNA: TGTGCCAGCAGTGAAATGGGAGGAGTCGAAGCTTTCTTT
CDR3 protein: CASSEMGGVEAFF

D gene: -
J gene: TRBJ2-3
clone size: -
V gene: TRBV9
CDR3 DNA: TGTGCCAGCAGCTTCGAAGCGGTCCTTGCAAGTGATACGCAGTATTTT
CDR3 protein: CASSFEAVLASDTQYF

D gene: -
J gene: TRBJ1-3
clone size: -
V gene: TRBV30
CDR3 DNA: TGTGCCTGGAGGAGTACAGGCGTCTCTGGAAACACCATATATTTT
CDR3 protein: CAWRSTGVSGNTIYF

D gene: -
J gene: TRBJ1-3
clone size: -
V gene: TRBV6-5
CDR3 DNA: TGTGCCACCAGACAGGCCTCCTCTGGAAACACCATATATTTT
CDR3 protein: CATRQASSGNTIYF

D gene: -
J gene: TRBJ2-1
clone size: -
V gene: TRBV14
CDR3 DNA: TGTGCCAGCAGCCGACTAGATTCTCCATACAATGAGCAGTTCTTC
CDR3 protein: CASSRLDSPYNEQFF

D gene: -
J gene: TRBJ2-7
clone size: -
V gene: TRBV2
CDR3 DNA: TGTGCCAGCAGCCGATTTACAGCCTCCTACGAGCAGTACTTC
CDR3 protein: CASSRFTASYEQYF

D gene: -
J gene: TRBJ1-1
clone size: once
V gene: TRBV28
CDR3 DNA: TGTGCCAGCATCATTCCAGACAGCACTGAAGCTTTCTTT
CDR3 protein: CASIIPDSTEAFF

D gene: -
J gene: TRBJ2-1
clone size: -
V gene: TRBV24-1
CDR3 DNA: TGTGCCACCAGAAGGCAGGGATTCAATGAGCAGTTCTTC
CDR3 protein: CATRRQGFNEQFF

D gene: -
J gene: TRBJ1-5
clone size: -
V gene: TRBV6-6
CDR3 DNA: TGTGCCAGCAGTTACTCTTCGGATCAGCCCCAGCATTTT
CDR3 protein: CASSYSSDQPQHF

D gene: -
J gene: TRBJ2-7
clone size: -
V gene: TRBV5-5
CDR3 DNA: TGTGCCAGCAGCTTGCGGTGGGGGCATACGTGGCAGTACTTC
CDR3 protein: CASSLRWGHTWQYF

D gene: -
J gene: TRBJ2-4
clone size: -
V gene: TRBV5-1
CDR3 DNA: TGCGCCAGCAGCTTAATTGGAGGGGCCAAAAACATTCAGTACTTC
CDR3 protein: CASSLIGGAKNIQYF

D gene: TRBD1
J gene: TRBJ1-5
clone size: few
V gene: TRBV5-1
CDR3 DNA: TGCGCCAGCAGCGTGGGAACGGGACAGCTTCATCAGCCCCAGCATTTT
CDR3 protein: CASSVGTGQLHQPQHF

D gene: TRBD1
J gene: TRBJ2-7
clone size: -
V gene: TRBV5-4
CDR3 DNA: TGTGCCAGCAGCTCAGGGGGCCTGCCGTACTTC
CDR3 protein: CASSSGGLPYF

D gene: TRBD2
J gene: TRBJ2-4
clone size: -
V gene: TRBV4-1
CDR3 DNA: TGCGCCAGCAGCCGATCCGGGGGGACAGCCAAAAACATTCAGTACTTC
CDR3 protein: CASSRSGGTAKNIQYF

D gene: TRBD1
J gene: TRBJ1-2
clone size: once
V gene: TRBV6-5
CDR3 DNA: TGTGCCAGCAGTCTCAACACAGGGGGGTATGGCTACACCTTC
CDR3 protein: CASSLNTGGYGYTF

D gene: -
J gene: TRBJ2-3
clone size: -
V gene: TRBV5-8
CDR3 DNA: TGTGCCAGCAGCTCCGGTGCGGGGCGGGCCTCAGATACGCAGTATTTT
CDR3 protein: CASSSGAGRASDTQYF

D gene: TRBD2
J gene: TRBJ2-3
clone size: -
V gene: TRBV5-4
CDR3 DNA: TGTGCCAGCAGCTCCTCCGGACTAGCGGGGGGCCCCCAGGGGACAGATACGCAGTATTTT
CDR3 protein: CASSSSGLAGGPQGTDTQYF

D gene: TRBD1
J gene: TRBJ1-1
clone size: -
V gene: TRBV18
CDR3 DNA: TGTGCCAGCTCACCAGGGGACAGGGATTACACTGAAGCTTTCTTT
CDR3 protein: CASSPGDRDYTEAFF

D gene: TRBD1
J gene: TRBJ1-4
clone size: -
V gene: TRBV28
CDR3 DNA: TGTGCCAGCAGTTTAAGGCCAGACAGGGTCCGTAATGAAAAACTGTTTTTT
CDR3 protein: CASSLRPDRVRNEKLFF

D gene: -
J gene: TRBJ2-1
clone size: -
V gene: TRBV5-1
CDR3 DNA: TGCGCCAGCAGTCCTCAGGGTCAGAGCTATGAGCAGTTCTTC
CDR3 protein: CASSPQGQSYEQFF

D gene: TRBD2
J gene: TRBJ2-1
clone size: -
V gene: TRBV3-1/TRBV3-2
CDR3 DNA: TGTGCCAGCAGCCTCGGGGGGGCTGGTAATGAGCAGTTCTTC
CDR3 protein: CASSLGGAGNEQFF

D gene: TRBD1
J gene: TRBJ2-7
clone size: -
V gene: TRBV11-3
CDR3 DNA: TGTGCCAGCAGCTTAGAAAAGACAGGGGGCTCCTACGAGCAGTACTTC
CDR3 protein: CASSLEKTGGSYEQYF

D gene: TRBD2
J gene: TRBJ2-5
clone size: few
V gene: TRBV28
CDR3 DNA: TGTGCCAGCAGCCCAAGGACTAGCGGGGGAAAAGAGACCCAGTACTTC
CDR3 protein: CASSPRTSGGKETQYF

D gene: TRBD1
J gene: TRBJ1-1
clone size: few
V gene: TRBV5-1
CDR3 DNA: TGCGCCAGCAGCTCCGGACAGGTGAACACTGAAGCTTTCTTT
CDR3 protein: CASSSGQVNTEAFF

D gene: -
J gene: TRBJ1-5
clone size: medium-sized
V gene: TRBV11-1
CDR3 DNA: TGTGCCAGCAGCTTAGCAGGGGGACAGCCCCAGCATTTT
CDR3 protein: CASSLAGGQPQHF

D gene: TRBD1
J gene: TRBJ1-1
clone size: few
V gene: TRBV6-2/TRBV6-3
CDR3 DNA: TGTGCCAGCAGTTTTCCGAGACAGGGTGGGAGGACTGAAGCTTTCTTT
CDR3 protein: CASSFPRQGGRTEAFF

D gene: TRBD2
J gene: TRBJ2-5
clone size: -
V gene: TRBV5-1
CDR3 DNA: TGCGCCAGCAGCGTGGGACTAGCGGGGCAGGGGGAGACCCAGTACTTC
CDR3 protein: CASSVGLAGQGETQYF

D gene: -
J gene: TRBJ1-1
clone size: -
V gene: TRBV19
CDR3 DNA: TGTGCCAGTAGCAAAAGAGAGAACACTGAAGCTTTCTTT
CDR3 protein: CASSKRENTEAFF

D gene: -
J gene: TRBJ1-4
clone size: -
V gene: TRBV5-6
CDR3 DNA: TGTGCCAGCAGCTTGACAGGGAAGTGGGAAAAACTGTTTTTT
CDR3 protein: CASSLTGKWEKLFF

D gene: -
J gene: TRBJ2-7
clone size: -
V gene: TRBV2
CDR3 DNA: TGTGCCATCCCGGGTCAACACTACGAGCAGTACTTC
CDR3 protein: CAIPGQHYEQYF

D gene: -
J gene: TRBJ1-2
clone size: -
V gene: TRBV29-1
CDR3 DNA: TGCAGCGTTGTGGAGAATGGCTACACCTTC
CDR3 protein: CSVVENGYTF

D gene: TRBD2
J gene: TRBJ2-5
clone size: -
V gene: TRBV5-5
CDR3 DNA: TGTGCCAGCAGGACCCCGGGACTAGCGGGTGGGCAAGAGACCCAGTACTTC
CDR3 protein: CASRTPGLAGGQETQYF